Sequencing of this T cell receptor beta chain was carried out in a study of T-cell reconstitution after alpha-beta-depleted transplantation in children. Points from the study as a whole: High day-60 TCRbeta diversity in some patients came from surviving recipient T cells and thymic progenitors. A year had passed since transplant, and T-cell counts and diversity by then came mostly from newly produced T cells. About two months after transplant, alpha-beta T cells reportedly came from several hundred expanded graft clones.

Using unique molecular identifiers, the investigators prepared the TCRbeta library. A single record per CDR3 protein comes from TCRdb applying MiXCR to the PCR reads. This sample yields about 580,000 distinct CDR3 sequences, of which roughly 24% are seen a single time; roughly 15% belongs to the top ten. A word on this clonotype: Antigen: not known. One base away lies a much larger clone, so this may be a sequencing read error.

The source was PBMCs, mostly from graft donor cells, collected 360 days after TCRalphabeta/CD19-depleted stem cell transplant. This receptor was identified in a boy younger than two who had a stem cell transplant for acute myeloid leukemia, so the T cells may come from the graft donor.

The CDR3 nucleotides read TGTGCCAGCAGTTTTACTACAGGGTATGGCTACCCCTTC. It codes for CASSFTTGYGYPF. The chain joins TRBV12-3 or TRBV12-4 to TRBJ1-2; D may be TRBD1 (6 bases). The CDR3 runs to 13 residues.